Below, one T cell receptor beta chain is given with its context. Its antigen is unidentified. Germline-derived CDR1 and CDR2 are SGHAT and FQNNGV. Deletions cut 1 base from V and 6 bases from J, with 3 bases between. This CDR3 has 12 amino acids. This sample is drawn from a study of glioma-infiltrating T cells. Notes on the study in general: Patients with low tissue-blood divergence carried a signature set of shared blood CDR3 motifs.

Using RNA template, CDR3s of TCR alpha and beta were amplified with iRepertoire arm-PCR. Input was about 85-400 ng of tissue mRNA or PBMC total RNA. Each CDR3 protein gets one entry after TCRdb re-called the multiplex PCR reads with MiXCR. The table records approximately 400,000 distinct CDR3 sequences, 41% of them present only once. Specimen: glioma tissue, nonneoplastic brain tissue, or PBMCs (not recorded which). This TCR was recovered from a human donor with low-grade glioma or glioblastoma, undergoing nonglioma brain surgery, or in good health (not recorded which). The chain has TRBV11-2 and TRBJ1-4, with no clear D. The CDR3 reads CASSLADEKLFF. The CDR3 nucleotides are TGTGCCAGCAGCTTAGCGGATGAAAAACTGTTTTTT.